The 14 T cell receptor beta chains below were found in one sample sequenced in a study of metastatic and nonmetastatic thyroid tumors. Not a single patient had been given any form of treatment at any point before undergoing thyroid surgery. TCRdb re-processed the PCR reads through MiXCR. The sample consists of 60,000 or so clones, just under 30% of them appearing once. The sample was blood. The receptors derive from a female donor with papillary thyroid cancer or a benign thyroid nodule (not recorded which). Some clones in this sample may be carry-over from other donors' samples.

This clone was detected a few times. This chain links TRBV6-2 or TRBV6-3 with TRBJ1-4; D unresolved. Trimming took 11 bases from V and 0 from J, leaving 4 bases between them. From germline, CDR1 is MNHEY and CDR2 SVGEGT. The length of the CDR3 is 11 residues. CDR3 loop: CASATNEKLFF. CDR3 coding DNA: TGTGCCTCGGCAACTAATGAAAAACTGTTTTTT.

This clone was observed a handful of times. The chain has TRBV2 and TRBJ2-5, with D perhaps assigned TRBD1 or TRBD2 (5 bases each). Trimming took 1 base from V and 3 from J, leaving 12 bases between them. The length of the CDR3 is 15 residues. CDR1 and CDR2 from the germline V gene are SNHLY and FYNNEI. This CDR3 is CASSEGRGREETQYF. CDR3 nucleotides: TGTGCCAGCAGTGAAGGCCGGGGACGGGAAGAGACCCAGTACTTC.

This clone was detected only a few times. This chain links TRBV6-1 with TRBJ2-1, with TRBD2 as a possible D gene (5 bases). V was pared by 7 bases and J by 0 bases, with 10 bases between. Germline CDR1 is MNHNS and CDR2 is SASEGT. The CDR3 runs to 14 residues. The CDR3 is CASTSGSSYNEQFF. The CDR3 bases are TGTGCCAGCACGAGCGGAAGCTCCTACAATGAGCAGTTCTTC.

V usage is TRBV6-2 or TRBV6-3 and J usage is TRBJ2-1, with D possibly being TRBD2 (6 bases). V was pared by 0 bases and J by 9 bases, with 15 bases between. The germline V gene has CDR1 MNHEY and CDR2 SVGEGT. CDR3 size: 15 residues. The chain's CDR3 is CASSYSRDSASEQFF. The CDR3 nucleotides are TGTGCCAGCAGTTACTCCCGGGACTCCGCCTCTGAGCAGTTCTTC.

V usage is TRBV19 and J usage is TRBJ1-2; 12 positions match TRBD1. V lost 6 bases and J lost 7; bases outside the gene matches: 12. The CDR3 sequence is 16 residues long. From germline, CDR1 is LNHDA and CDR2 SQIVND (reference sequence). The CDR3: CASRTGTGGLPGGYTF. The CDR3 DNA reads as TGTGCCAGTAGGACCGGGACAGGGGGCCTTCCAGGTGGCTACACCTTC.

This clone occurred a few times. The chain has TRBV28 and TRBJ1-2, with TRBD1 identical over 7 bases. The V and J ends lost 6 bases and 7 bases, in that order; junction bases with no gene match: 8. This CDR3 region has 13 residues. Germline V gene data show CDR1 as MDHEN and CDR2 as SYDVKM. The CDR3 nucleotides are TGTGCCAGCAGCCCTGACAGGGTTCGTGGCTACACCTTC. As protein: CASSPDRVRGYTF.

Points on this clone: The junction departs from the called germline gene at one end, perhaps through a read error. The chain uses TRBV6-2 or TRBV6-3 and TRBJ2-1, with TRBD1 as a possible D gene (7 bases). The CDR3 extends over 16 amino acids. Germline CDR1 and CDR2: MNHEY and SVGEGT. The CDR3 DNA follows: TGTGCCAGCAGTTACCCCCGGGGACAGTTCCGGGACTCGCCTGTCTTC. It codes for CASSYPRGQFRDSPVF.

This clone was observed once. The chain combines TRBV20-1 with TRBJ2-7; possible D gene TRBD1, 5 bases. Per the germline V gene, CDR1 is DFQATT and CDR2 is SNEGSKA (reference sequence). Between the trimmed V and J ends, which lost 8 bases and 0 bases, there was a span of 11 bases. The CDR3 covers 12 residues. The CDR3, as DNA: TGCAGTTCTATACAGGCCTCCTACGAGCAGTACTTC. Translating it yields CSSIQASYEQYF.

The table lists this clone with a few counts. V gene TRBV25-1 combines with J gene TRBJ2-2; perhaps D is TRBD1 or TRBD2 (5 bases each). The CDR3 runs to 16 residues. Germline V gene lookup returns CDR1 MGHDK and CDR2 SYGVNS. V gave up 0 bases and J gave up 6 bases, with 14 bases separating them. The CDR3 DNA is TGTGCCAGCAGTGAATATATGGGGGTCTCTGCCGGGGAGCTGTTTTTT. Its protein product is CASSEYMGVSAGELFF.

In this sample, this clone turned up many times. V is TRBV30 and J is TRBJ1-1; perhaps TRBD1 as D (5 bases). Germline V gene lookup returns CDR1 GTSNPN and CDR2 SVGIG (reference sequence). The CDR3 extends over 14 amino acids. With 0 bases removed from V and 1 base from J, the gap between germline ends came to 9 bases. CDR3 in amino acids: CAWSVGVANTEAFF. The CDR3, as DNA: TGTGCCTGGAGTGTGGGGGTGGCGAACACTGAAGCTTTCTTT.

The chain employs TRBV6-2 or TRBV6-3 and TRBJ1-2, with 7 bases that match TRBD1. Germline V gives CDR1 MNHEY, CDR2 SVGEGT. The V gene end was trimmed by 5 bases and the J gene end by 4 bases; junction bases not matched to a gene: 19. This CDR3 spans 18 amino acids. The CDR3 nucleotides read TGTGCCAGCAGTACAATGCGGGACAGCAGTTTTTCGGGCTATGGCTACACCTTC. It encodes CASSTMRDSSFSGYGYTF.

V gene TRBV6-1 combines with J gene TRBJ2-5; D is possibly TRBD1 (5 bases). Trimming shortened V by 6 bases and J by 5 bases, and 19 bases separated the two germline ends. The CDR3 has 15 residues. CDR1 is MNHNS, CDR2 SASEGT, per germline. The chain's CDR3 is CASRRQSSFPETQYF. The CDR3 nucleotides read TGTGCCAGCAGAAGACAGTCCTCATTCCCGGAGACCCAGTACTTC.

This clone was seen more than once but under ten times. This rearrangement joins TRBV6-2 or TRBV6-3 to TRBJ1-2; D is perhaps TRBD1 (5 bases). There are 14 residues in the CDR3. Germline V gene lookup returns CDR1 MNHEY and CDR2 SVGEGT. V was pared by 6 bases and J by 8 bases, with 19 bases between. CDR3 loop: CASREGTSRSGYTF. The CDR3 DNA follows: TGTGCCAGCAGAGAAGGGACGTCACGGTCGGGCTACACCTTC.

The V call is TRBV4-1, the J call TRBJ1-2, with TRBD1 matching 9 bases. CDR3 length equals 16 residues. Germline CDR1 reads MGHRA; CDR2 reads YSYEKL. After removal of 3 bases from V and 7 bases from J, the junction contained 12 bases not matched to a gene. Written as DNA, the CDR3 is TGCGCCAGCAGCCAGCAACCGGGGACAGGGACGGGTGGCTACACCTTC. Translated, it gives CASSQQPGTGTGGYTF.